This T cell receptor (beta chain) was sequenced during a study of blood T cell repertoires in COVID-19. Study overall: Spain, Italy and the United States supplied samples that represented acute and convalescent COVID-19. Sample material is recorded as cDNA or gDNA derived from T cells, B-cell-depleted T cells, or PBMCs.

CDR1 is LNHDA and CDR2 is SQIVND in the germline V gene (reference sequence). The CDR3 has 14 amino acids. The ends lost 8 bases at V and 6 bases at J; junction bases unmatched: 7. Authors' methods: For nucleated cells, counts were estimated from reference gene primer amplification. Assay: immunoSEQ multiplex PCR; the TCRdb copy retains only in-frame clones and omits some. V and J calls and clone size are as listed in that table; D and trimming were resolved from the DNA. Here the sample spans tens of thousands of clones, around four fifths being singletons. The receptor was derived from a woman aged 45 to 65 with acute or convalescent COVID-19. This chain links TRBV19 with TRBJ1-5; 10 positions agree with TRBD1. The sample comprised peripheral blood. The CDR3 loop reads CASSAGQGIQPQHF. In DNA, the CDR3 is TGTGCCAGTTCCGCGGGACAGGGGATTCAGCCCCAGCATTTT.